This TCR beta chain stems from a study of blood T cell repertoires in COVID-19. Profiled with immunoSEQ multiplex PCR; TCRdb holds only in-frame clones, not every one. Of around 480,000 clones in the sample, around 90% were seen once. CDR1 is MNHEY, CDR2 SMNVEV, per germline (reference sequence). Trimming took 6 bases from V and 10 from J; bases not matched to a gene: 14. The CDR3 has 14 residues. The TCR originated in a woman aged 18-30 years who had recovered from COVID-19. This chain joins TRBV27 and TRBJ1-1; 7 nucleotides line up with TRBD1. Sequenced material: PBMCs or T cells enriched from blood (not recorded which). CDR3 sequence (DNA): TGTGCCAGCAGACTCTCAGGACAGGAGGGTACAGCTTTCTTT. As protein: CASRLSGQEGTAFF.